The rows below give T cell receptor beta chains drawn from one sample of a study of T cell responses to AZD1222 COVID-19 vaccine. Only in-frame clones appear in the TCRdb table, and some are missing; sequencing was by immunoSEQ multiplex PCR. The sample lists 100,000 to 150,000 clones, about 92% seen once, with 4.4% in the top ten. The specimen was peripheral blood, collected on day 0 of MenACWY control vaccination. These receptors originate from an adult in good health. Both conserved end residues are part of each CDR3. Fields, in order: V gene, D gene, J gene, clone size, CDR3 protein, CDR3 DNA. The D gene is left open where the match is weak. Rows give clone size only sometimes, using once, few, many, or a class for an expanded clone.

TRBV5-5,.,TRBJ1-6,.,CASSLAAAGYSPLHF,TGTGCCAGCAGCTTGGCCGCCGCAGGCTATTCACCCCTCCACTTT
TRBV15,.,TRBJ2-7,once,CATSRGPSLSSYEQYF,TGTGCCACCAGCAGAGGCCCCTCCCTGAGCTCCTACGAGCAGTACTTC
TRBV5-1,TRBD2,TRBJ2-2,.,CASSLGLAGNGELFF,TGCGCCAGCAGCTTAGGACTAGCGGGAAACGGGGAGCTGTTTTTT
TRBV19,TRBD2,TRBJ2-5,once,CASSIRPLAGRGETQYF,TGTGCCAGTAGTATTCGACCTCTAGCGGGTAGAGGAGAGACCCAGTACTTC
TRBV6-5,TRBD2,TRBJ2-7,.,CASSFASGDYEQYF,TGTGCCAGCAGTTTCGCTAGCGGGGACTACGAGCAGTACTTC
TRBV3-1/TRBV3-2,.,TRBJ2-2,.,CASSQTPGEAGELFF,TGTGCCAGCAGCCAAACCCCGGGGGAGGCCGGGGAGCTGTTTTTT
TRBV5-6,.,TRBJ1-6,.,CASSGKGNSPLHF,TGTGCCAGCAGCGGAAAAGGGAATTCACCCCTCCACTTT
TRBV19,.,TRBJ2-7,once,CASSIDRFYEQYF,TGTGCCAGTAGTATAGATCGGTTCTACGAGCAGTACTTC
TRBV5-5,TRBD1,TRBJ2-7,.,CASSRGQGLSSYEQYF,TGTGCCAGCAGCAGAGGACAGGGATTGAGCTCCTACGAGCAGTACTTC
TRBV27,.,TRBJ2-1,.,CASSLLLHNEQFF,TGTGCCAGCAGTTTATTGCTGCACAATGAGCAGTTCTTC
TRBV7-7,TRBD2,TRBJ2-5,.,CASSLRLAGTQETQYF,TGTGCCAGCAGCTTAAGGCTAGCGGGGACCCAAGAGACCCAGTACTTC
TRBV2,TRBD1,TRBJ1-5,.,CASSGRDRVGNQPQHF,TGTGCCAGCAGTGGAAGGGACAGGGTGGGGAATCAGCCCCAGCATTTT
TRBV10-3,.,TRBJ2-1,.,CAISGEQASYNEQFF,TGTGCCATCAGTGGAGAGCAGGCGTCCTACAATGAGCAGTTCTTC
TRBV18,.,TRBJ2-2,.,CASSLIQSNTGELFF,TGTGCCAGCTCACTCATCCAGTCTAACACCGGGGAGCTGTTTTTT
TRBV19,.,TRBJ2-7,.,CASSRERAYEQYF,TGTGCCAGTAGCCGGGAGAGGGCCTACGAGCAGTACTTC
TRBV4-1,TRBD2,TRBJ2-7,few,CASSLRTSSTYEQYF,TGCGCCAGCAGCCTGAGGACTAGCAGCACCTACGAGCAGTACTTC
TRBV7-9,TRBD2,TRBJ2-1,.,CASSHLLAGGPGEQFF,TGTGCCAGCAGCCACCTACTAGCGGGAGGGCCGGGTGAGCAGTTCTTC
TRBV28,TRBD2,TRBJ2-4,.,CASSPPMASGRAMPKNIQYF,TGTGCCAGCAGTCCGCCGATGGCTAGCGGGAGGGCCATGCCCAAAAACATTCAGTACTTC
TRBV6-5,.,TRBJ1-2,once,CASSYSSRADGYTF,TGTGCCAGCAGTTACTCGAGCAGGGCTGATGGCTACACCTTC
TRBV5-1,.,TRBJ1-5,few,CASSEVPSNQPQHF,TGCGCCAGCAGCGAGGTGCCGAGCAATCAGCCCCAGCATTTT
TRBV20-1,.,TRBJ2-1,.,CSATSNEQFF,TGCAGTGCAACAAGCAATGAGCAGTTCTTC
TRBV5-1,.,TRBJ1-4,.,CASSLARGGAEINEKLFF,TGCGCCAGCAGCTTGGCTCGCGGGGGTGCCGAAATCAATGAAAAACTGTTTTTT
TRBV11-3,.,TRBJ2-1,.,CASSFSAYNEQFF,TGTGCCAGCAGCTTCTCGGCCTACAATGAGCAGTTCTTC
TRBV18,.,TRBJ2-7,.,CASSPGESLYEQYF,TGTGCCAGCTCACCAGGGGAGTCCCTCTACGAGCAGTACTTC
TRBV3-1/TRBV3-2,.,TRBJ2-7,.,CASSQDGGGYEQYF,TGTGCCAGCAGCCAAGACGGAGGGGGCTACGAGCAGTACTTC